These T cell receptor beta chains were read from a single sample in a study of beta chain features in type 1 diabetes. Some clones are missing from TCRdb's copy, which holds only in-frame ones; the method was immunoSEQ multiplex PCR. The sample lists 100,000 to 150,000 clones; around 10% were seen once. Sequenced material: central memory CD4+ T cells from blood. The receptors were sampled from a man aged 25 to 45 with type 1 diabetes. Each CDR3 is given with its conserved first and last residue.

TRBV13 | CASSSRQGPIDEQYF
TRBV5-1 | CASSLWTSVETQYF
TRBV9 | CASSAEGAWQQYF
TRBV6-1 | CASSEPGTAQETQYF
TRBV6-5 | CASSPTWSRTDTQYF
TRBV27 | CASSYGVWYEQYF
TRBV6-4 | CASSGSGGGTYNEQFF
TRBV19 | CASTPLEGTDTQYF
TRBV15 | CATSDQPGLTTDTQYF
TRBV29-1 | CSVEGGYGGATEQFF
TRBV7-2 | CASSRTSTGYEQYF
TRBV7-9 | CASSLLGQDGQPQHF
TRBV6-1 | CASFSGTGGGYEQYF
TRBV5-1 | CASSPRTSGQETQYF
TRBV7-2 | CASSPGRGRTEAFF
TRBV7-9 | CASRRDTQETQYF
TRBV6-6 | CASSAAEGTEAFF
TRBV2 | CASSFGQGNEQFF
TRBV4-2 | CASSQDTDRRKEKLFF
TRBV2 | CASRPLANYGYTF
TRBV7-3 | CASSPGLAGTGELFF
TRBV11-2 | CASSLGGNTQYF
TRBV7-9 | CASSLELDTQYF
TRBV9 | CASSVGTTPQETQYF
TRBV29-1 | CSVGQRQINTEAFF
TRBV6-5 | CASSRELSYEQYF
TRBV7-9 | CASSLQGDEQYF
TRBV18 | CASSLYTGGDSYEQYF
TRBV5-1 | CASSPDRGNSPLHF
TRBV5-1 | CASSLSRGSTEAFF
TRBV29-1 | CSVEDPGAAYEQYF
TRBV28 | CASSLGTGRYEQYF
TRBV5-4 | CASSPSGGRTDTQYF
TRBV28 | CASRRTGFNYNTEAFF
TRBV18 | CASSRTGGTYEQYF
TRBV4-3 | CASSLRGPNEKLFF
TRBV5-1 | CASSLAPVMNTEAFF
TRBV19 | CASSQGSGSYGYTF
TRBV5-1 | CASSWGLAGETDTQYF
TRBV29-1 | CSVSRADKYGYTF
TRBV19 | CASSKTGTNTGELFF